These T cell receptor beta chains were read from a single sample in a study of a mutant IDH1 vaccine in newly diagnosed glioma. Generated by immunoSEQ multiplex PCR, the TCRdb table keeps only in-frame clones and is missing some. Of about 38,000 clones in the sample, around 82% were seen once. No antigen has been identified for these receptors. Sequencing used PBMCs, obtained from a glioma patient whose treatment included an IDH1 peptide vaccine. The receptors were sampled from a man between 35 and 55 years old with glioma. Each CDR3 is given with its conserved first and last residue. D genes are given only for firm matches. A row's size may be missing; if present it is once, few, many or a size class.

D gene	J gene	clone size	V gene	CDR3 DNA	CDR3 protein
-	TRBJ2-5	-	TRBV5-6	TGTGCCAGCGAGGGGAGGTTGCTAGGCCAGTACTTC	CASEGRLLGQYF
-	TRBJ2-5	few	TRBV5-1	TGCGCCAGCAGCAGAGACTCGGTACAAGAGACCCAGTACTTC	CASSRDSVQETQYF
-	TRBJ2-5	-	TRBV2	TGTGCCAGCAGCGCACAAGAGACCCAGTACTTC	CASSAQETQYF
-	TRBJ2-5	-	TRBV7-6	TGTGCCAGCAGCTTGTCCGACCGGGGGACCCAGTACTTC	CASSLSDRGTQYF
-	TRBJ2-7	-	TRBV6-5	TGTGCCAGCAGTACCCCGGGTTCGGGTTCCTACGAGCAGTACTTC	CASSTPGSGSYEQYF
-	TRBJ1-1	-	TRBV30	TGTGCCTGGAACGTGGGCTGGGGGCGCGGGAACACTGAAGCTTTCTTT	CAWNVGWGRGNTEAFF
TRBD2	TRBJ2-5	-	TRBV7-8	TGTGCCAGCAGCTCCGTCTGGGGGGGTCGAGAGACCCAGTACTTC	CASSSVWGGRETQYF
-	TRBJ1-6	-	TRBV7-6	TGTGCCAGCACCCGAAGCCGGAGCTCCTATAATTCACCCCTCCACTTT	CASTRSRSSYNSPLHF
TRBD1	TRBJ1-2	-	TRBV14	TGTGCCAGCAGTCGACAGGGAGGCACCTATGGCTACACCTTC	CASSRQGGTYGYTF
TRBD2	TRBJ2-3	-	TRBV11-2	TGTGCCAGCAGCCGACAGGCCGGGACTAGCGGGGACACAGATACGCAGTATTTT	CASSRQAGTSGDTDTQYF
-	TRBJ2-2	-	TRBV7-2	TGTGCCAGCAGCTTACTCGAGAACGGGGAGCTGTTTTTT	CASSLLENGELFF
-	TRBJ2-1	-	TRBV5-6	TGTGCCAGCAGCTCCTACAATGAGCAGTTCTTC	CASSSYNEQFF
-	TRBJ2-2	-	TRBV27	TGTGCCAGCGGAAAAGCGGACGTTACGGCCGGGGAGCTGTTTTTT	CASGKADVTAGELFF
-	TRBJ1-5	-	TRBV30	TGTGCCTGGAGTGTTTCCAGCAACAATCAGCCCCAGCATTTT	CAWSVSSNNQPQHF
-	TRBJ2-7	-	TRBV10-2	TGCGCCAGCAGTGCGGTGTACCACCGAATTTCCTACGAGCAGTACTTC	CASSAVYHRISYEQYF
-	TRBJ1-2	few	TRBV6-5	TGTGCCAGCAGAGTTTGGGACGAGGGCTACACCTTC	CASRVWDEGYTF
-	TRBJ2-7	-	TRBV6-5	TGTGCCAGCAGTTCCCTCGACATGCCCTACGAGCAGTACTTC	CASSSLDMPYEQYF
-	TRBJ2-6	-	TRBV28	TGTGCCAGCAGTTTACCCACTGGGGCCAACGTCCTGACTTTC	CASSLPTGANVLTF
-	TRBJ2-3	-	TRBV5-6	TGTGCCAGCAGCTTTAACCGGGGGGCACTCACAGATACGCAGTATTTT	CASSFNRGALTDTQYF
TRBD1	TRBJ1-2	-	TRBV10-1	TGCGCCAGCAGCTACGACCGGGACAGGGGGCCTAGTGGCTACACCTTC	CASSYDRDRGPSGYTF
-	TRBJ1-3	-	TRBV15	TGTGCCACCAGCAGAGAAGAGGCGGTGTTACGTCCCTCTGGAAACACCATATATTTT	CATSREEAVLRPSGNTIYF
-	TRBJ1-2	few	TRBV5-6	TGTGCCAGCAGCTTTTCAGGGCTGGCGTATGGCTACACCTTC	CASSFSGLAYGYTF
-	TRBJ1-6	-	TRBV30	TGTGCCTGGAGTGTACCAGGTCAAGCCTATAATTCACCCCTCCACTTT	CAWSVPGQAYNSPLHF
TRBD2	TRBJ2-7	-	TRBV5-1	TGCGCCAGCAGCTTCCTTAGCGGGGAGCAGTACTTC	CASSFLSGEQYF
-	TRBJ1-6	-	TRBV5-1	TGCGCCAGCAGCCTAAGGACGGCGGGAGGGCATTCACCCCTCCACTTT	CASSLRTAGGHSPLHF
TRBD2	TRBJ2-2	-	TRBV29-1	TGCAGCGCCTGGGGACTAGCGGGGGGCACTTCGAACACCGGGGAGCTGTTTTTT	CSAWGLAGGTSNTGELFF
TRBD1	TRBJ2-7	few	TRBV6-5	TGTGCCAGCAGTTACTCGACAGGGGGCTACGAGCAGTACTTC	CASSYSTGGYEQYF
TRBD2	TRBJ2-3	-	TRBV15	TGTGCCACCAATGGACTAGACACAGATACGCAGTATTTT	CATNGLDTDTQYF
-	TRBJ2-1	-	TRBV30	TGTGCCTGGAGTGCAGGACGGGGGTACAATGAGCAGTTCTTC	CAWSAGRGYNEQFF
-	TRBJ2-7	-	TRBV29-1	TGCAGCGTTGAAGCGCTAGCTGGCGAGCAGTACTTC	CSVEALAGEQYF
-	TRBJ2-7	-	TRBV5-4	TGTGCCAGCAGCTTGTTAGGAGCTCCCTACGAGCAGTACTTC	CASSLLGAPYEQYF
TRBD2	TRBJ2-3	-	TRBV5-1	TGCGCCAGCAGCTTGGAGGGGTTAGCGGGGCTCGCCTTCACAGATACGCAGTATTTT	CASSLEGLAGLAFTDTQYF
-	TRBJ1-4	few	TRBV14	TGTGCCAGCAGCCCTGGTGAAAAACTGTTTTTT	CASSPGEKLFF
TRBD1	TRBJ2-6	once	TRBV29-1	TGCAGCGCGAGACAGGGCTCCGGGGCCAACGTCCTGACTTTC	CSARQGSGANVLTF
-	TRBJ2-1	-	TRBV27	TGTGCCAGCAGTTTTCGAGGGGGAAATTACAATGAGCAGTTCTTC	CASSFRGGNYNEQFF
TRBD2	TRBJ2-5	once	TRBV5-4	TGTGCCAGCAGCTTGTGGCTAGCGGGGGGGGTCGAGACCCAGTACTTC	CASSLWLAGGVETQYF
TRBD2	TRBJ2-1	-	TRBV13	TGTGCCAGCAGCCCGGGACTAGCGGGGGGTTCGAATGAGCAGTTCTTC	CASSPGLAGGSNEQFF
-	TRBJ1-4	few	TRBV15	TGTGCCACCAAAACTGACAGACGGGGTGAAAAACTGTTTTTT	CATKTDRRGEKLFF
-	TRBJ2-7	-	TRBV5-1	TGCGCCAGCAGCTTGGATCGGGGCGCCTACGAGCAGTACTTC	CASSLDRGAYEQYF
-	TRBJ1-6	-	TRBV5-5	TGTGCCAGCAGCTTGGGGGGAAGCTCCTATAATTCACCCCTCCACTTT	CASSLGGSSYNSPLHF
-	TRBJ2-1	once	TRBV5-4	TGTGCCAGCACAGATGGGGGGGCTTACGTGAATGAGCAGTTCTTC	CASTDGGAYVNEQFF
-	TRBJ2-7	few	TRBV7-8	TGTGCCAGCAGCTTACCCAGGGGATCCTACGAGCAGTACTTC	CASSLPRGSYEQYF
-	TRBJ2-6	-	TRBV19	TGTGCCAGTAGCTCCCAATCTGGGGCCAACGTCCTGACTTTC	CASSSQSGANVLTF
-	TRBJ1-2	-	TRBV30	TGTGCCTGGAGTGTAGGGCAGGGAGCTAACTATGGCTACACCTTC	CAWSVGQGANYGYTF
-	TRBJ1-5	few	TRBV30	TGTGCCTGGAGTGTAGACGGCTATAGCAATCAGCCCCAGCATTTT	CAWSVDGYSNQPQHF
-	TRBJ2-7	-	TRBV5-1	TGCGCCAGCAGCACAGGACAGGCCGGGGGGGAGCAGTACTTC	CASSTGQAGGEQYF
-	TRBJ2-7	-	TRBV2	TGTGCCAGCAGTGAACAGGGCCCTTACTACGAGCAGTACTTC	CASSEQGPYYEQYF
-	TRBJ1-2	once	TRBV6-1	TGTGCCAGCAGAGGGGTCAACTATGGCTACACCTTC	CASRGVNYGYTF
-	TRBJ2-7	-	TRBV2	TGTGCCAGCAACCAGGGTGATAGGAACGAGCAGTACTTC	CASNQGDRNEQYF
-	TRBJ1-1	-	TRBV30	TGTGCCTGGAGTCACGGGGGTTCGACTGAAGCTTTCTTT	CAWSHGGSTEAFF
-	TRBJ1-3	-	TRBV5-6	TGTGCCAGCAGCTTTCAGGGTGCTGGAAACACCATATATTTT	CASSFQGAGNTIYF
-	TRBJ1-3	-	TRBV6-6	TGTGCCAGCAGTTACTCGGCAGACTCTGGAAACACCATATATTTT	CASSYSADSGNTIYF
-	TRBJ2-5	few	TRBV29-1	TGCAGCGTACCGGTCCCTCCCCATGAGACCCAGTACTTC	CSVPVPPHETQYF
-	TRBJ2-1	-	TRBV2	TGTGCCAGCAGTGAAGGGACTCAGTTCTTC	CASSEGTQFF